This T cell receptor beta chain is from a study of long-term antiretroviral therapy in people with HIV. Study-wide context: The earliest samples predate the 2015 immediate-ART recommendation by about a decade.

Everyone in the study who had HIV was treated in the United States. General study results and limits: Nothing was known about ART adherence, viral resistance or changes in therapy.

Notes on this clone: Its antigen is undetermined.

The libraries were made with immunoSEQ v3.0 at survey level. Per sample, sequencing targeted roughly 40,000-55,000 T-cell genomes. The repertoire was sequenced with immunoSEQ multiplex PCR; TCRdb's copy has only in-frame clones and lacks some. The sample shows over 30,000 clones, roughly 77% of them seen only once. Sequencing used unsorted PBMCs, obtained 1.9 years after starting antiretroviral therapy. The source of this sequence is a young man with HIV.

The CDR3 protein is CASSSSGTGYQPQHF. Here the CDR3 DNA reads TGTGCCAGCAGCTCCTCCGGGACAGGGTATCAGCCCCAGCATTTT. The gene calls are TRBV6-5 and TRBJ1-5, with TRBD1 matching over 9 bases. Germline V gene data show CDR1 as MNHEY and CDR2 as SVGAGI. The CDR3 consists of 15 residues. V gave up 6 bases and J gave up 5 bases; unmatched junction bases: 8.